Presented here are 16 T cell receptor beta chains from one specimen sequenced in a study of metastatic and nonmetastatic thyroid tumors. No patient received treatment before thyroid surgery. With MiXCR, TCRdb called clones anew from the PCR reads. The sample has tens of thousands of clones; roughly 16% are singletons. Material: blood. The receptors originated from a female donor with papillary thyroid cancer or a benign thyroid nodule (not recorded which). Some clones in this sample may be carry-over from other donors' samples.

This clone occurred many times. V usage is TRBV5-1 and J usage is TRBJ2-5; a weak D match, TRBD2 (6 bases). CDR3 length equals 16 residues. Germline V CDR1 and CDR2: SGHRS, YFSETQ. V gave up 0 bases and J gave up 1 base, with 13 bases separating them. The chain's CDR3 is CASSLGRDWGQETQYF. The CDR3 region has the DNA TGCGCCAGCAGCTTGGGGAGGGATTGGGGCCAAGAGACCCAGTACTTC.

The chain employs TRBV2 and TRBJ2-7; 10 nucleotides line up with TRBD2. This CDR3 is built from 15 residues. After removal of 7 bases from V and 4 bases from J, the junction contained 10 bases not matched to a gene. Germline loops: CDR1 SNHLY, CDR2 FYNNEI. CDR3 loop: CASNPSSGSFYEQYF. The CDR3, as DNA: TGTGCCAGCAACCCGTCTAGCGGGAGTTTTTACGAGCAGTACTTC.

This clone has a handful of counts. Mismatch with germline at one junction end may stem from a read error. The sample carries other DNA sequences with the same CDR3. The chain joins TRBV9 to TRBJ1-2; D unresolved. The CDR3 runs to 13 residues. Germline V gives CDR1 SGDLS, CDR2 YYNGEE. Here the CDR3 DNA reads TGTGCCAGTAGCGTAGAGGAGGTATATGGCTACACCTTC. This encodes CASSVEEVYGYTF.

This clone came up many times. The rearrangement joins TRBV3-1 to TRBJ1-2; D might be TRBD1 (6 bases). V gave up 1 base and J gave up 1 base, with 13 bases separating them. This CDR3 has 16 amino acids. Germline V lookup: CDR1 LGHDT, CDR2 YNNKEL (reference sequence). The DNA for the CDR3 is TGTGCCAGCAGCCAAGGGTGGGACAACGTTAACTATGGCTACACCTTC. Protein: CASSQGWDNVNYGYTF.

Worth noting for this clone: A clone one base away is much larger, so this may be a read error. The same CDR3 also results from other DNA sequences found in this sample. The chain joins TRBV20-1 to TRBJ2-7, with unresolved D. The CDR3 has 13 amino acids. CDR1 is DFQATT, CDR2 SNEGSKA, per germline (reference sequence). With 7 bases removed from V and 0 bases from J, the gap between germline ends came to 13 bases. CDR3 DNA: TGCAGTGTCCGTGCCTTTTACTCCTACGAGCAGTACTTC. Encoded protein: CSVRAFYSYEQYF.

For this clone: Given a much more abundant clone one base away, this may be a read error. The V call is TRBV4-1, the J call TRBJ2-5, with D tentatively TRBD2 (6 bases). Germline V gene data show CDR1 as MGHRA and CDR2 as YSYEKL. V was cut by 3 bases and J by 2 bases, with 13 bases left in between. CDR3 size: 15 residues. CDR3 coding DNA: TGCGCCAGCAGCCACCCTAGCGTGGTACAAGAGACCCAGTACTTC. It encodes CASSHPSVVQETQYF.

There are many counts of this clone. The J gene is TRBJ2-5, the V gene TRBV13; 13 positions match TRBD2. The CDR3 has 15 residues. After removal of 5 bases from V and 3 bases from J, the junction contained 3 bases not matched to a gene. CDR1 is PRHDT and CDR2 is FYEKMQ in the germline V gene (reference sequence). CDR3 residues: CASSRTSGSKETQYF. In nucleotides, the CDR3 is TGTGCCAGCAGCCGGACTAGCGGGAGTAAAGAGACCCAGTACTTC.

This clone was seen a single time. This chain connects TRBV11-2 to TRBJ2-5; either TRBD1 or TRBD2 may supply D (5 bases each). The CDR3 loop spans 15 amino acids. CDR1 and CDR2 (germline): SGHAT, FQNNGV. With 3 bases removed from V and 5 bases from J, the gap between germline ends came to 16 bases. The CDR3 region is CASSLAGTGVETQYF. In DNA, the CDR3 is TGTGCCAGCAGCTTGGCCGGGACCGGTGTCGAGACCCAGTACTTC. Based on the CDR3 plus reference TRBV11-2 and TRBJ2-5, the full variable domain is EAGVAQSPRYKIIEKRQSVAFWCNPISGHATLYWYQQILGQGPKLLIQFQNNGVVDDSQLPKDRFSAERLKGVDSTLKIQPAKLEDSAVYLCASSLAGTGVETQYFGPGTRLLVL.

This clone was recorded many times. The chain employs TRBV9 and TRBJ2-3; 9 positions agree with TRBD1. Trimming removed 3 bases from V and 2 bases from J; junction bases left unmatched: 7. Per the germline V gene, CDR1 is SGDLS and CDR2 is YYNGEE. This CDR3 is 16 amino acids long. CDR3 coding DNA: TGTGCCAGCAGCGCTTTCCGGGACAGGGTCACAGATACGCAGTATTTT. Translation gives CASSAFRDRVTDTQYF.

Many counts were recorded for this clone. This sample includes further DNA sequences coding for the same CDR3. The CDR3 spells CASSVGPASGNTIYF. In nucleotides, the CDR3 is TGTGCCAGCAGCGTAGGACCGGCCTCTGGAAACACCATATATTTT. The rearrangement uses TRBV9 and TRBJ1-3; D remains ambiguous. The ends were cut back, 0 bases at V and 0 bases at J, with 7 bases in the middle. The CDR3 is made up of 15 amino acids. The V gene's germline CDR1 is SGDLS and CDR2 YYNGEE.

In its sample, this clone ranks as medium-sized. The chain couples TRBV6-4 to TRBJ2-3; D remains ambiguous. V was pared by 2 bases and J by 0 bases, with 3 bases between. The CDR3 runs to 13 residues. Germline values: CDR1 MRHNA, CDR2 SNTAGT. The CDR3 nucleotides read TGTGCCAGCAGTGACGACAGCACAGATACGCAGTATTTT. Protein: CASSDDSTDTQYF.

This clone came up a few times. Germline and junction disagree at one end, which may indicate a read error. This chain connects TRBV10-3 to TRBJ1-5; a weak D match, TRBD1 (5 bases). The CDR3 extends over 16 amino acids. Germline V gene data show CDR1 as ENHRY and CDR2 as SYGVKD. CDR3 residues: CANSEVVGAVNQPQHF. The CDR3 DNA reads TGTGCCAACAGTGAAGTCGTAGGGGCGGTCAATCAGCCCCAGCATTTT.

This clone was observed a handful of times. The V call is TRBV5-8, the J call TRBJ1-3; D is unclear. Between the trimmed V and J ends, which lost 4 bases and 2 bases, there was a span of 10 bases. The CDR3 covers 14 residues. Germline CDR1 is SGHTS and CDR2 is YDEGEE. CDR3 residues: CASSPAGTGNTIYF. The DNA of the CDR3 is TGTGCCAGCAGCCCGGCCGGGACTGGAAACACCATATATTTT. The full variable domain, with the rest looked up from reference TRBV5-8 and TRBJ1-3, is EAGVTQSPTHLIKTRGQQATLRCSPISGHTSVYWYQQALGLGLQFLLWYDEGEERNRGNFPPRFSGRQFPNYSSELNVNALELEDSALYLCASSPAGTGNTIYFGEGSWLTVV.

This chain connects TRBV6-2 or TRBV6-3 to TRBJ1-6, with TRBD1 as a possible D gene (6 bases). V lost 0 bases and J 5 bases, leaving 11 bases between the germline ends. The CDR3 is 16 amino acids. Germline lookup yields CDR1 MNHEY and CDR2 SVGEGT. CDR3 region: CASSYSTGHHNSPLHF. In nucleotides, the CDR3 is TGTGCCAGCAGTTACTCGACAGGACATCATAATTCACCCCTCCACTTT.

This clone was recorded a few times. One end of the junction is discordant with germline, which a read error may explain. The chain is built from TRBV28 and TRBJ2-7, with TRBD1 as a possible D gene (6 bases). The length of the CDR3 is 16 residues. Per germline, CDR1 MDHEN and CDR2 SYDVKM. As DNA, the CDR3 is TGTTCCAGCAGTCCCGGCACAGGGACAAGCTCCTACGAGCAGTACTTC. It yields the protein CSSSPGTGTSSYEQYF.

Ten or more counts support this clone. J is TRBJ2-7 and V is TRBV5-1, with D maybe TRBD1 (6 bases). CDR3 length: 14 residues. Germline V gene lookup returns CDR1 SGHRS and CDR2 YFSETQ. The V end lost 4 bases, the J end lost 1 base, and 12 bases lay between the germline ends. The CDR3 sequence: CASSQMTGSYEQYF. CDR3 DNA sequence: TGCGCCAGCAGCCAAATGACAGGTTCCTACGAGCAGTACTTC.